This TCR beta chain was obtained from a study of neurological immune-mediated disorders. Whole-study findings and limits: Private repertoires in all groups were suggested by the absence of shared CDR3 amino acid sequences among expanded clones across subjects.

The authors produced cDNA by 5'RACE using 10-nucleotide random UMIs. TCRdb re-derived calls from the 5' RACE reads in MiXCR, one entry per CDR3 protein. The table has about 48,000 distinct CDR3 sequences, around a tenth seen once. CDR1 is SGHNT, CDR2 YYREEE, per germline (reference sequence). Trimming took 5 bases from V and 6 from J; bases not matched to a gene: 11. This CDR3 contains 16 residues. This clonotype was detected a few times. The target antigen is unknown. This TCR was sampled from a woman aged 40-49 years with HTLV-1-associated myelopathy (HAM/TSP). Material: PBMCs. The chain joins TRBV5-4 to TRBJ2-1; TRBD1 matches 10 bases. The CDR3 loop reads CASRWTGGFSGNEQFF. The DNA for the CDR3 is TGTGCCAGCAGGTGGACAGGGGGGTTCTCGGGCAATGAGCAGTTCTTC.